One and the same sample provided the 21 T cell receptor beta chains below, sequenced in a study of blood T cell repertoires in COVID-19. Here immunoSEQ multiplex PCR was the method, and the copy in TCRdb shows in-frame clones only, minus some. Among some 48,000 clones listed, more than 80% were seen once. What was sequenced was peripheral blood. The receptors originated from a human donor in a cohort sampled during active COVID-19.

V is TRBV19 and J is TRBJ1-2; D uncertain. The CDR3 runs 15 residues. V dropped 9 bases and J dropped 5 bases, with 22 bases sitting between them. Germline V lookup: CDR1 LNHDA, CDR2 SQIVND (reference sequence). Written as DNA, the CDR3 is TGTGCCAGCTCCTGGCCTCGACGGGGTGGGTATGGCTACACCTTC. This encodes CASSWPRRGGYGYTF.

This chain uses TRBV29-1 with TRBJ2-7, with D unclear. This CDR3 contains 10 residues. V was trimmed by 7 bases and J by 4 bases, leaving 8 bases between them. The germline gives CDR1 SQVTM, CDR2 ANQGSEA. CDR3: CSAMFYEQYF. The CDR3 DNA reads as TGCAGCGCTATGTTTTACGAGCAGTACTTC.

The chain combines TRBV29-1 with TRBJ2-3; tentative D call: TRBD2 (6 bases). Germline assignment: CDR1 SQVTM and CDR2 ANQGSEA. Trimming removed 6 bases from V and 6 bases from J, with 10 bases in between. This CDR3 comprises 11 residues. This CDR3 is CSVGRGDTQYF. DNA for the CDR3: TGCAGCGTGGGACGGGGGGATACGCAGTATTTT.

This chain uses TRBV28 with TRBJ1-1; D gene uncertain. The CDR3 has 13 residues. Germline CDR1 MDHEN, CDR2 SYDVKM. V shed 3 bases and J shed 7 bases, with 12 bases lying between them. CDR3 loop: CASSFFIGNEAFF. CDR3 DNA sequence: TGTGCCAGCAGTTTTTTCATCGGGAATGAAGCTTTCTTT.

The gene calls are TRBV18 and TRBJ2-5; 8 nucleotides align to TRBD2. This CDR3 comprises 14 residues. CDR1 is KGHSH, CDR2 LQKENI, per germline. Trimming at V came to 4 bases and at J to 5 bases, leaving 6 bases not matched to a gene. The CDR3 here is CASSRSSGEETQYF. As DNA, the CDR3 is TGTGCCAGCTCACGTAGTAGCGGGGAGGAGACCCAGTACTTC.

V is TRBV19 and J is TRBJ2-2, with TRBD2 matching 9 bases. Germline V gene sequence: CDR1 LNHDA, CDR2 SQIVND (reference sequence). The length of the CDR3 is 18 residues. The V gene end was trimmed by 1 base and the J gene end by 6 bases; junction bases not matched to a gene: 12. In DNA form, the CDR3 reads TGTGCCAGTAGTATAGGTCAGCGGGGGGCCCTTTCAGCCGGGGAGCTGTTTTTT. Protein sequence: CASSIGQRGALSAGELFF.

The chain employs TRBV18 and TRBJ1-2; maybe TRBD1 (5 bases). Per germline, CDR1 KGHSH and CDR2 LQKENI. Between the trimmed V and J ends, which lost 2 bases and 3 bases, there was a span of 10 bases. The CDR3 loop spans 14 amino acids. The CDR3 spells CASSPTSRDYGYTF. The CDR3 DNA reads TGTGCCAGCTCACCAACCTCCAGGGACTATGGCTACACCTTC.

The chain uses TRBV18 and TRBJ1-2, with D possibly matching TRBD1 (6 bases). This CDR3 is 13 amino acids long. Germline V gene data show CDR1 as KGHSH and CDR2 as LQKENI. V lost 3 bases to trimming and J lost 8 bases, with 13 bases between them. CDR3 nucleotides: TGTGCCAGCTCACCCGAACTTACAGGGGGCTACACCTTC. It specifies CASSPELTGGYTF.

This chain links TRBV11-2 with TRBJ2-1, with D perhaps matching TRBD2 (6 bases). The CDR3 is 14 amino acids. Germline-derived CDR1 and CDR2 are SGHAT and FQNNGV. Trimming shortened V by 1 base and J by 8 bases, and 12 bases separated the two germline ends. Here the CDR3 DNA reads TGTGCCAGCAGCTTAGGAGAGGGCGGGGATGAGCAGTTCTTC. Encoded protein: CASSLGEGGDEQFF.

The chain recombines TRBV4-1 with TRBJ1-5; D unclear. V lost 0 bases and J lost 3, with 12 bases in between. This CDR3 has 16 amino acids. Germline values: CDR1 MGHRA, CDR2 YSYEKL. The CDR3 loop is CASSQDNGENNQPQHF. CDR3 nucleotides: TGCGCCAGCAGCCAAGATAATGGGGAGAACAATCAGCCCCAGCATTTT.

The table lists this clone with a count of one. The gene calls are TRBV10-3 and TRBJ2-4, with TRBD1 matching over 9 bases. The CDR3 has 16 amino acids. J lost 0 bases, V lost 3 bases, and 3 bases had no gene match. Germline V gives CDR1 ENHRY, CDR2 SYGVKD. The CDR3 loop reads CAISEGDRVAKNIQYF. The CDR3 DNA sequence: TGTGCCATCAGTGAAGGGGACAGGGTAGCCAAAAACATTCAGTACTTC.

The chain joins TRBV19 to TRBJ2-3, with no clear D. The ends were cut back, 0 bases at V and 0 bases at J, with 7 bases in the middle. The CDR3 is made up of 15 amino acids. Germline V gene lookup returns CDR1 LNHDA and CDR2 SQIVND (reference sequence). The CDR3 region is CASSIEGRSTDTQYF. CDR3 nucleotide sequence: TGTGCCAGTAGTATAGAGGGCAGAAGCACAGATACGCAGTATTTT.

The chain joins TRBV5-6 to TRBJ1-1, with a tentative D call TRBD1 (6 bases). The V and J ends lost 4 bases and 3 bases respectively, with 19 bases between them. This CDR3 comprises 16 residues. In germline, CDR1 is SGHDT, CDR2 YYEEEE. CDR3 region: CASSPSPDRSYTEAFF. CDR3 nucleotides: TGTGCCAGCAGCCCCTCCCCCGACAGGAGTTACACTGAAGCTTTCTTT.

This clone was seen just once. Here the CDR3 reads CASSIERQGGNTIYF. For the CDR3, the DNA is TGTGCCAGTAGTATCGAGCGACAGGGAGGAAACACCATATATTTT. This chain joins TRBV19 and TRBJ1-3; TRBD1 matches 7 bases. Unmatched junction bases numbered 6, after V lost 3 bases and J lost 4 bases. Germline V CDR1 and CDR2: LNHDA, SQIVND (reference sequence). The CDR3 length is 15 residues.

CDR3 region: CASSPDVGLANHEQYF. CDR3 DNA sequence: TGCGCCAGCAGTCCGGATGTAGGTCTAGCTAACCACGAGCAGTACTTC. The genes are TRBV5-1 and TRBJ2-7; TRBD2 might be the D (5 bases). Germline CDR1 SGHRS, CDR2 YFSETQ. The CDR3 covers 16 residues. Trimming left V 5 bases short and J 5 bases short, with 23 bases between.

Only one count was recorded for this clone. The gene calls are TRBV29-1 and TRBJ2-7; the D gene is possibly TRBD1 (5 bases). This CDR3 has 13 amino acids. With 1 base removed from V and 3 bases from J, the gap between germline ends came to 10 bases. The germline CDR1 and CDR2 sequences are SQVTM and ANQGSEA. CDR3 bases: TGCAGCGTTGAAGCGGACACCTTCTACGAGCAGTACTTC. Translated: CSVEADTFYEQYF.

V gene TRBV6-1 combines with J gene TRBJ1-1; 7 nucleotides agree with TRBD1. The CDR3 has 11 residues. The junction had 2 bases not matched to a gene; V was cut back by 3 bases and J by 10 bases. Germline V gives CDR1 MNHNS, CDR2 SASEGT. CDR3 loop: CASSDRGAAFF. In nucleotides, the CDR3 is TGTGCCAGCAGTGACAGGGGGGCAGCTTTCTTT.

V gene TRBV24-1 combines with J gene TRBJ2-7, with 9 positions matching TRBD1. The CDR3 sequence is 13 residues long. Per the germline V gene, CDR1 is KGHDR and CDR2 is SFDVKD. Trimming at V came to 9 bases and at J to 4 bases, leaving 6 bases not matched to a gene. The CDR3 sequence: CATEDRGGYEQYF. Here the CDR3 DNA reads TGTGCCACCGAGGACAGGGGTGGATACGAGCAGTACTTC.

V and J are TRBV18 and TRBJ2-7; TRBD2 aligns across 10 bases. CDR3 size: 15 residues. V lost 6 bases, J lost 2 bases, and 7 bases stayed unmatched. Germline V lookup: CDR1 KGHSH, CDR2 LQKENI. CDR3 coding DNA: TGTGCCAGCTCCCCTATAGCGGGGGGAACCTACGAGCAGTACTTC. Protein: CASSPIAGGTYEQYF.

This clone has just one count. The gene calls are TRBV7-9 and TRBJ2-7; 7 bases are shared with TRBD1. The CDR3 contains 14 residues. Trimming took 4 bases from V and 2 from J; bases not matched to a gene: 5. Germline lookup yields CDR1 SEHNR and CDR2 FQNEAQ (reference sequence). The CDR3 loop is CASSSRQGTYEQYF. The CDR3 DNA reads as TGTGCCAGCAGCTCGAGACAGGGTACCTACGAGCAGTACTTC.

The rearrangement uses TRBV2 and TRBJ2-5; tentative D call: TRBD2 (5 bases). The CDR3 covers 14 residues. The V end was cut by 2 bases, the J end by 4 bases, with 11 bases between. The germline V gene encodes CDR1 SNHLY and CDR2 FYNNEI. CDR3 sequence reads: CASSERGDPETQYF. CDR3 DNA: TGTGCCAGCAGTGAACGGGGTGATCCAGAGACCCAGTACTTC.